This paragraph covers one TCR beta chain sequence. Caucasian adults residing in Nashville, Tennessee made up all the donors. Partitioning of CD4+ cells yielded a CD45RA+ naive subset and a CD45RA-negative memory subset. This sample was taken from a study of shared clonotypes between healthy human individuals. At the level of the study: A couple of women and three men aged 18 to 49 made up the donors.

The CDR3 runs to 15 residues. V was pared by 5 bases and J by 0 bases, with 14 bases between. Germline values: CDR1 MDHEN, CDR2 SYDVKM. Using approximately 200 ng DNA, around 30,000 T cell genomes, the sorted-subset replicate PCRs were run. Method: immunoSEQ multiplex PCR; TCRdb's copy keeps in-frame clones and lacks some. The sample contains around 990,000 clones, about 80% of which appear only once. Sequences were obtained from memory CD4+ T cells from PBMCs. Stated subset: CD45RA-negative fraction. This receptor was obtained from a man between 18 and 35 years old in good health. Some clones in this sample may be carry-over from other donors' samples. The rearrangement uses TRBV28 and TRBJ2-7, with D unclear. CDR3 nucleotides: TGTGCCAGCAGTGACAAGAGTAAGAGCTCCTACGAGCAGTACTTC. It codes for CASSDKSKSSYEQYF.